This T cell receptor (beta chain) stems from a study of T cell repertoires in cytomegalovirus infection. The overall study: Shared public TCR beta signatures pointed to both CMV infection and a matching HLA type. Points from the study as a whole: Accumulated public TCR beta family frequency recognized individuals carrying CMV together with the relevant HLA.

TCRdb re-derived calls from the reads in MiXCR, one entry per CDR3 protein. The sample lists some 200,000 distinct CDR3 sequences, less than 9.5% seen once, with approximately 4.3% in the top ten. This clonotype was recorded many times. Its target is not known. V lost 4 bases to trimming and J lost 2 bases, with 17 bases between them. Germline values: CDR1 DFQATT, CDR2 SNEGSKA (reference sequence). The CDR3 extends over 16 amino acids. The chain has TRBV20-1 and TRBJ1-4; D ambiguous. Sequenced input: PBMCs. The receptor was isolated from a human donor in good health (CMV status not recorded). Some clones in this sample may be carry-over from other donors' samples. The CDR3 loop reads CSANHHGGGTNEKLFF. CDR3 DNA: TGCAGTGCTAACCATCATGGAGGTGGTACTAATGAAAAACTGTTTTTT.